The 14 T cell receptor beta chains below come from one sample, sequenced in a study of blood T cells in healthy people across ages. Together with a sample-barcoded 5' primer, a J-beta primer mix was included in a second PCR lasting about 6 to 11 cycles. TCRdb re-derived calls from the 5' RACE reads in MiXCR, one entry per CDR3 protein. The table lists about 1.4 million distinct CDR3 sequences, approximately 60% of them singletons. The material sequenced was blood. The receptors derive from a man between 18 and 35 years old in good health.

The chain joins TRBV6-6 to TRBJ2-1, with D maybe TRBD2 (5 bases). Germline lookup yields CDR1 MNHNY and CDR2 SVGAGI (reference sequence). The CDR3 runs 13 residues. V was clipped by 8 bases and J by 4 bases, with 12 bases between them. The DNA of the CDR3 is TGTGCCAGCTGCAGCGGTAGTTACAATGAGCAGTTCTTC. Amino acids: CASCSGSYNEQFF.

The chain recombines TRBV27 with TRBJ2-5, with TRBD1 as a possible D gene (5 bases). Trimming stripped 1 base from V and 5 bases from J, with 14 bases between. The CDR3 totals 15 residues. Germline CDR1 reads MNHEY; CDR2 reads SMNVEV (reference sequence). CDR3 residues: CASSLYWTNSETQYF. The CDR3 DNA is TGTGCCAGCAGTTTATACTGGACAAACTCGGAGACCCAGTACTTC.

This clonotype was counted only a few times. The chain employs TRBV9 and TRBJ2-5; 8 bases fit TRBD2. The CDR3 spans 16 residues. Germline V CDR1 and CDR2: SGDLS, YYNGEE. The V segment lost 0 bases and the J segment 5 bases; nucleotides outside the gene matches: 9. CDR3 coding DNA: TGTGCCAGCAGCGTAGATTTGGGTAGCGGGGTGGAGACCCAGTACTTC. This gives the protein CASSVDLGSGVETQYF.

This chain uses TRBV6-5 with TRBJ2-1; D may be TRBD1 or TRBD2 (6 bases each). In germline, CDR1 is MNHEY, CDR2 SVGAGI. The CDR3 covers 16 residues. V was clipped by 1 base and J by 6 bases, with 16 bases between them. CDR3 bases: TGTGCCAGCAGTTACTTCCAGGGTAGGGGGGTCAATGAGCAGTTCTTC. This encodes CASSYFQGRGVNEQFF.

This rearrangement joins TRBV2 to TRBJ2-5; the D is unclear. Per the germline V gene, CDR1 is SNHLY and CDR2 is FYNNEI. V was cut by 6 bases and J by 4 bases, with 12 bases left in between. This CDR3 has 13 residues. The CDR3 DNA reads TGTGCCAGCAGGGCTCCCCGGCGAGAGACCCAGTACTTC. Its translation is CASRAPRRETQYF.

V is TRBV6-5 and J is TRBJ2-3, with TRBD2 matching over 10 bases. Germline CDR1 and CDR2: MNHEY and SVGAGI. V lost 4 bases, J lost 2 bases, and 6 bases stayed unmatched. The CDR3 is 16 residues long. The CDR3 region has the DNA TGTGCCAGCAGTTTCTTAGCGGGGGGAAACACAGATACGCAGTATTTT. It codes for CASSFLAGGNTDTQYF.

CDR3 sequence: CASSTQADRNYGYTF. The CDR3 DNA follows: TGTGCCAGTAGTACCCAAGCAGACAGGAACTATGGCTACACCTTC. This rearrangement joins TRBV19 to TRBJ1-2, with a weak D call TRBD1 (6 bases). The V and J ends lost 4 bases and 2 bases respectively, with 14 bases between them. The CDR3 is 15 amino acids. CDR1 and CDR2 from the germline V gene are LNHDA and SQIVND (reference sequence).

This clonotype was detected only once. The chain carries TRBV6-1 and TRBJ1-5; TRBD1 agrees at 7 bases. The junction had 10 bases not matched to a gene; V was cut back by 5 bases and J by 0 bases. Germline V gives CDR1 MNHNS, CDR2 SASEGT. This CDR3 has 17 residues. In DNA form, the CDR3 reads TGTGCCAGCAGTCCCGACGGGACAGAGGATAGCAATCAGCCCCAGCATTTT. Encoded protein: CASSPDGTEDSNQPQHF.

The chain uses TRBV7-2 and TRBJ2-5; D is undetermined. TRBJ2-1 matches the DNA end more closely, so the J call is doubtful. The CDR3 is made up of 13 amino acids. The germline V gene has CDR1 SGHTA and CDR2 FQGNSA. Here the CDR3 reads CASSMKAEETQFF. As DNA, the CDR3 is TGTGCCAGCAGTATGAAAGCAGAAGAGACCCAGTTCTTC.

The chain carries TRBV20-1 and TRBJ2-1, with 13 bases that match TRBD2. Losses at the gene ends were 0 bases for V and 9 bases for J; bases not matched to a gene: 5. This CDR3 is 15 amino acids long. Germline values: CDR1 DFQATT, CDR2 SNEGSKA (reference sequence). The CDR3 loop reads CSARDPLAGGPEQFF. The CDR3 DNA reads as TGCAGTGCTAGAGATCCACTAGCGGGAGGGCCTGAGCAGTTCTTC.

This rearrangement joins TRBV15 to TRBJ1-2; D perhaps matches TRBD1 (6 bases). This CDR3 has 14 amino acids. Germline-derived CDR1 and CDR2 are LNHNV and YYDKDF (reference sequence). V dropped 5 bases and J dropped 6 bases, with 16 bases sitting between them. The CDR3 loop reads CATSSTGLLDGYTF. CDR3 sequence (DNA): TGTGCCACCAGCTCAACAGGGCTATTGGATGGCTACACCTTC.

The chain recombines TRBV5-5 with TRBJ2-3; TRBD2 matches 16 bases. The CDR3 is 18 amino acids. Trimming cost V 3 bases and J 6 bases; bases outside gene matches: 10. In germline, CDR1 is SGHKS, CDR2 YYEKEE (reference sequence). For the CDR3, the DNA is TGTGCCAGCAGCTCCGGGACTAGCGGGAGGGCGATATGGGATACGCAGTATTTT. It is translated as CASSSGTSGRAIWDTQYF.

The chain is built from TRBV28 and TRBJ1-2, with D perhaps TRBD1 (6 bases). V was pared by 6 bases and J by 2 bases, with 13 bases between. CDR1 is MDHEN, CDR2 SYDVKM, per germline. The length of the CDR3 is 14 residues. This chain's CDR3 is CASSKTGQNYGYTF. The CDR3 DNA is TGTGCCAGCAGCAAAACCGGACAGAACTATGGCTACACCTTC.

This clonotype was counted once. The chain joins TRBV27 to TRBJ1-6; D is uncertain. There are 15 residues in the CDR3. V gave up 4 bases and J gave up 2 bases, with 9 bases separating them. Looked up from germline, CDR1 is MNHEY and CDR2 is SMNVEV (reference sequence). CDR3 sequence: CASSYQGTYNSPLHF. As DNA, the CDR3 is TGTGCCAGCAGTTATCAAGGCACCTATAATTCACCCCTCCACTTT.